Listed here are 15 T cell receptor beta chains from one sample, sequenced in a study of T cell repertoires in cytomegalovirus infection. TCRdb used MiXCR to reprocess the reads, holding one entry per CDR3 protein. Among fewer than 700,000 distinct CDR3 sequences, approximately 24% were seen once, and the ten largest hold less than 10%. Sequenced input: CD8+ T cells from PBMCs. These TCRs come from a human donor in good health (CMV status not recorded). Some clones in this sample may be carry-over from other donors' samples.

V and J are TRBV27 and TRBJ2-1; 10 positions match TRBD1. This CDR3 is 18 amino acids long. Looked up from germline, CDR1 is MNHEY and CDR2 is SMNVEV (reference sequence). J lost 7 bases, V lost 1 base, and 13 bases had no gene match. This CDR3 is CASSLWDFGTGVWNEQFF. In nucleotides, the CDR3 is TGTGCCAGCAGTTTATGGGATTTCGGGACAGGGGTGTGGAATGAGCAGTTCTTC.

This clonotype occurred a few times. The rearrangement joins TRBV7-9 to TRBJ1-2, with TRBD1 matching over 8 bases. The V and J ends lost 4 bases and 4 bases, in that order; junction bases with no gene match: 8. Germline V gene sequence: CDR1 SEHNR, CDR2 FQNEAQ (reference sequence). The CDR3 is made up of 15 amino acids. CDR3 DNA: TGTGCCAGCAGCTCTTGGACAGGGATTAGCTATGGCTACACCTTC. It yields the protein CASSSWTGISYGYTF.

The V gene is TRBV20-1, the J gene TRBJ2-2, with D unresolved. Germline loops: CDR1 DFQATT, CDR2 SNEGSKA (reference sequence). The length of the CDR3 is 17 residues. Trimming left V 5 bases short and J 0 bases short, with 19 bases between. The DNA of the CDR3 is TGCAGTGCTCCTTATCCCTCCCAGACGGCGAACACCGGGGAGCTGTTTTTT. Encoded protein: CSAPYPSQTANTGELFF.

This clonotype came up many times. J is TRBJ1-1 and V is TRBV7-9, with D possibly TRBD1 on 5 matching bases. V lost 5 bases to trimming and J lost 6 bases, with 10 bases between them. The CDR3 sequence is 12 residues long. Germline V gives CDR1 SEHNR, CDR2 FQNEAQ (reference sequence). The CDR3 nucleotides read TGTGCCAGCAGCGGGGGGTCGTCTGAAGCTTTCTTT. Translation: CASSGGSSEAFF. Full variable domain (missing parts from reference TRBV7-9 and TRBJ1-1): DTGVSQNPRHKITKRGQNVTFRCDPISEHNRLYWYRQTLGQGPEFLTYFQNEAQLEKSRLLSDRFSAERPKGSFSTLEIQRTEQGDSAMYLCASSGGSSEAFFGQGTRLTVV.

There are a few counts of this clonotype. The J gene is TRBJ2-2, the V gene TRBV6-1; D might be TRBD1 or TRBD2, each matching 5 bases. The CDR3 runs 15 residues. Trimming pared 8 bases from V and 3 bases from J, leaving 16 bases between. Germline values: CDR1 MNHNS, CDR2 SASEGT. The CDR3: CASSGTLPYTGELFF. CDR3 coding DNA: TGTGCCAGCTCCGGGACCCTACCTTACACCGGGGAGCTGTTTTTT.

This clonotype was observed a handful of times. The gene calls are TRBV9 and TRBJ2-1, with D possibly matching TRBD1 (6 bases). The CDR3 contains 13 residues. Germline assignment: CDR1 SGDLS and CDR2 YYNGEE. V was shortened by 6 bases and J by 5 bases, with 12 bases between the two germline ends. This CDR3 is CASTAGVDNEQFF. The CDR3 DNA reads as TGTGCCAGCACGGCAGGGGTGGACAATGAGCAGTTCTTC. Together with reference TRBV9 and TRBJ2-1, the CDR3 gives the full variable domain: DSGVTQTPKHLITATGQRVTLRCSPRSGDLSVYWYQQSLDQGLQFLIQYYNGEERAKGNILERFSAQQFPDLHSELNLSSLELGDSALYFCASTAGVDNEQFFGPGTRLTVL.

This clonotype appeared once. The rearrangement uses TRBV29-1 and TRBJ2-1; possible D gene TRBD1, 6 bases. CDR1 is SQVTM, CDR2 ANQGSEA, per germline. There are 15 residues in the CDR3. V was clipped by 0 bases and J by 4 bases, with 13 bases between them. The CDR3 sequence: CSVEDLPDSYNEQFF. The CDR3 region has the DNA TGCAGCGTTGAAGATCTTCCGGACAGTTACAATGAGCAGTTCTTC.

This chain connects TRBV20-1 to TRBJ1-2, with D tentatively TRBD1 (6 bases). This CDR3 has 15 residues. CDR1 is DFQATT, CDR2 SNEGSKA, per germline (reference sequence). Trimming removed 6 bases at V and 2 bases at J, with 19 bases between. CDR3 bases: TGCAGTGCCGTACTGGGGGGCGCGGCGAACTATGGCTACACCTTC. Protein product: CSAVLGGAANYGYTF.

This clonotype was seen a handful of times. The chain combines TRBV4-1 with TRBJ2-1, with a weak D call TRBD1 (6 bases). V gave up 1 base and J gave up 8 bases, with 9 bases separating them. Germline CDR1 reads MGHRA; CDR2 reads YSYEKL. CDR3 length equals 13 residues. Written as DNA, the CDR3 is TGCGCCAGCAGCCAAGTTGCAGGGGATGAGCAGTTCTTC. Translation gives CASSQVAGDEQFF.

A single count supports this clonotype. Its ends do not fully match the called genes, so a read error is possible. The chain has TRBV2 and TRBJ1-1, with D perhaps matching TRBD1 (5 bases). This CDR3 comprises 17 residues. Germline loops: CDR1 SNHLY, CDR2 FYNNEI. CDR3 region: CASSAVGRGLSNTEAYF. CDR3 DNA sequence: TGTGCCAGCAGTGCCGTCGGGCGGGGACTTTCGAACACTGAAGCTTACTTT.

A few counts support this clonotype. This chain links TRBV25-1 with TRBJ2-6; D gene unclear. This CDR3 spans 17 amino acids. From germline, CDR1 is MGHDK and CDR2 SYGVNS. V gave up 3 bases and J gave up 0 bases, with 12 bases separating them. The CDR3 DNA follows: TGTGCCAGCAGTGATCCGCGCGGAAACTCTGGGGCCAACGTCCTGACTTTC. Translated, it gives CASSDPRGNSGANVLTF.

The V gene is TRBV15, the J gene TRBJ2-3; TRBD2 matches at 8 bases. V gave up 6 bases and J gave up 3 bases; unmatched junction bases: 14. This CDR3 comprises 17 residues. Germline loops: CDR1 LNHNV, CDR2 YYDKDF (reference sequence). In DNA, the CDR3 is TGTGCCACCAGAGGTCCGGCGGGGGGTCTGGCAACAGATACGCAGTATTTT. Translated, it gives CATRGPAGGLATDTQYF.

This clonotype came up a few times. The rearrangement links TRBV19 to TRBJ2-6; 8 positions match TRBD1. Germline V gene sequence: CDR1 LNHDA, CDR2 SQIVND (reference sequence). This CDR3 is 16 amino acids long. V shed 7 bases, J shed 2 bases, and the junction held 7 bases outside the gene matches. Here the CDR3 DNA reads TGTGCCAGTACCTGGGACAGGCCCGCTGGGGCCAACGTCCTGACTTTC. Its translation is CASTWDRPAGANVLTF. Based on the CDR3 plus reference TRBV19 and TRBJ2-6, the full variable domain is DGGITQSPKYLFRKEGQNVTLSCEQNLNHDAMYWYRQDPGQGLRLIYYSQIVNDFQKGDIAEGYSVSREKKESFPLTVTSAQKNPTAFYLCASTWDRPAGANVLTFGAGSRLTVL.

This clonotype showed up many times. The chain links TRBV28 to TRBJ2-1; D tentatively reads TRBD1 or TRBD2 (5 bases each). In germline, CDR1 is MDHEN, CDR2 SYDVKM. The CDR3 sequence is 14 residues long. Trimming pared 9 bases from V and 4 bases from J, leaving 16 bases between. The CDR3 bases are TGTGCCAGTACCCTCGGGACCCTTTACAATGAGCAGTTCTTC. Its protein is CASTLGTLYNEQFF.

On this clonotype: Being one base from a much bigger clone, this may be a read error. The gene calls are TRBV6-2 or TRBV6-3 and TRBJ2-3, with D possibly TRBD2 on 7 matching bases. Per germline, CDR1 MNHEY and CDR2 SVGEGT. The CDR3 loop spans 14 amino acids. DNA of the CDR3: TGTGCCGGCAGTTACTTGGGGGGGCTGGATACGCAGTATTTT. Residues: CAGSYLGGLDTQYF.